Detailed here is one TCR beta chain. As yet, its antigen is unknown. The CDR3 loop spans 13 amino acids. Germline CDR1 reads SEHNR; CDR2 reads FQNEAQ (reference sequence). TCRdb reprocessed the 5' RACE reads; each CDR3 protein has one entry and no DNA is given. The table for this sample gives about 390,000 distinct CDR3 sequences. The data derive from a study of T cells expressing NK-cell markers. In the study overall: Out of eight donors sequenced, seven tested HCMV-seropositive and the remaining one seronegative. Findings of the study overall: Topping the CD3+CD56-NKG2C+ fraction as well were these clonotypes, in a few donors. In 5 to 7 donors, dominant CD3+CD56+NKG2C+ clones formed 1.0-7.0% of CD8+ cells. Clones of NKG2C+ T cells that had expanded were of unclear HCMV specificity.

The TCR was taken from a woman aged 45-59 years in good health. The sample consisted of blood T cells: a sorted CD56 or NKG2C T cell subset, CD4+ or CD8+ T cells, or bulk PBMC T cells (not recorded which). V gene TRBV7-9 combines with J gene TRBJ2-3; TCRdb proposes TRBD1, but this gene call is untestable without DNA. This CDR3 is CAIRDINTDTQYF. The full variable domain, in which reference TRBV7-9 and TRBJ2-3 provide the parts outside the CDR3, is DTGVSQNPRHKITKRGQNVTFRCDPISEHNRLYWYRQTLGQGPEFLTYFQNEAQLEKSRLLSDRFSAERPKGSFSTLEIQRTEQGDSAMYLCAIRDINTDTQYFGPGTRLTVL.